This record covers a single T cell receptor beta chain. Its specificity is unknown. The CDR3 totals 18 residues. Per the germline V gene, CDR1 is PRHDT and CDR2 is FYEKMQ (reference sequence). V lost 5 bases and J 5 bases, leaving 22 bases between the germline ends. This sample was taken from a study of T cells in Graves' hyperthyroidism and ophthalmopathy. Study-level information: Staff took peripheral blood when the initial diagnosis was made, before any treatment began. Findings of the study overall: Blood shared most expanded thyroid clonotypes above 0.001. Ophthalmopathy and stable hyperthyroidism were told apart by a 13 V-J model.

PBMCs were collected from an approximately 9.5 ml volume of fresh peripheral blood. TCR beta CDR3 sequences were amplified from RNA transcripts. The study used the HTBI primer set for a first-round RT-PCR of the TCR CDR3. TCRdb reprocessed the multiplex PCR reads with MiXCR, giving one entry per CDR3 protein. Here the sample spans around 700,000 distinct CDR3 sequences, about a third being singletons. This TCR was recovered from a woman aged 40-49 years with Graves' hyperthyroidism. The V call is TRBV13, the J call TRBJ1-6, with TRBD1 as a possible D gene (5 bases). The sample consisted of blood. For the CDR3, the DNA is TGTGCCAGCAGCCCACGGACGCCCGGTTTGGGGGATAATTCACCCCTCCACTTT. As protein: CASSPRTPGLGDNSPLHF.